This is a list of T cell receptor beta chains from one sample in a study of monozygotic twins with inflammatory bowel disease. TCRdb reanalyzed the 5' RACE reads, giving one entry per CDR3 protein sequence and no DNA. The sample spans approximately 340,000 distinct CDR3 sequences; the ten largest clones claim 2% to 2.5%. Sequencing used blood. These receptors originate from a human donor with ulcerative colitis or Crohn's disease, or a healthy co-twin of an affected twin (not recorded which). The CDR3 runs from the conserved cysteine through the conserved F or W. Fields, in order: J gene, V gene, CDR3 protein.

>TRBJ2-2|TRBV5-1
CASSPRTGQPGELFF
>TRBJ2-7|TRBV29-1
CSVVGPSSYEQYF
>TRBJ2-7|TRBV12-3/TRBV12-4
CASSRQGSGYEQYF
>TRBJ1-4|TRBV5-4
CASSPRGSEPEKLFF
>TRBJ1-5|TRBV30
CAWSVPTGYSNQPQHF
>TRBJ2-1|TRBV24-1
CATSDFGGASYNEQFF
>TRBJ2-5|TRBV5-4
CASSYGAGQETQYF
>TRBJ1-4|TRBV6-5
CASSYGGAGDEKLFF
>TRBJ2-2|TRBV20-1
CSANDVATATGELFF
>TRBJ2-4|TRBV20-1
CSASPGPVSRYIQYF
>TRBJ1-3|TRBV12-3/TRBV12-4
CASSLTGAGNTIYF
>TRBJ2-1|TRBV24-1
CATSDRTGTVYNEQFF
>TRBJ2-7|TRBV12-3/TRBV12-4
CASTLGTYEQYF
>TRBJ1-1|TRBV13
CASSVTGTNTEAFF
>TRBJ2-1|TRBV2
CASSGTSGGHNEQFF
>TRBJ2-7|TRBV6-6
CASSPGIYEQYF
>TRBJ2-7|TRBV6-6
CASSFDGTYEQHF
>TRBJ1-5|TRBV7-8
CASSLVRGEAPQHF
>TRBJ1-5|TRBV12-3/TRBV12-4
CASSLPNQPQHF
>TRBJ2-3|TRBV11-2
CASSLGHSGGGTDTQYF